This T cell receptor beta chain was captured by sequencing in a study of blood T cell repertoires in COVID-19. Recovered status in Cohort 3 required two negative PCRs, clearance, or symptom resolution. Per the authors' pipeline: Scientists estimated how many nucleated cells there were by amplifying reference gene primers. Sequencing was performed with immunoSEQ multiplex PCR; in TCRdb, only in-frame clones are kept and a portion is missing. The D gene and trimming were derived from the DNA, and the V and J assignments and clone size from that table. The table records around 280,000 clones, approximately 90% of them present only once. Per germline, CDR1 SGHRS and CDR2 YFSETQ. The CDR3 loop spans 13 amino acids. V lost 4 bases to trimming and J lost 2 bases; unmatched junction nucleotides: 3.

The rearrangement uses TRBV5-1 and TRBJ2-7; TRBD1 matches 7 bases. This TCR derives from a woman aged 35 to 49 who had recovered from COVID-19. Source material: PBMCs or T cells enriched from blood (not recorded which). CDR3 sequence (DNA): TGCGCCAGCAGCCACGACAGGGCCTACGAGCAGTACTTC. Its protein is CASSHDRAYEQYF.